These 6 T cell receptor beta chains were sequenced from one sample in a study of blood T cell repertoires in COVID-19. The assay was immunoSEQ multiplex PCR, and TCRdb's table has in-frame clones only and misses some. The sample includes fewer than 85,000 clones, roughly 80% of them seen just once. Sequenced input: peripheral blood. Every receptor here comes from a woman aged 80 or over with active or convalescent COVID-19.

This clone has a handful of counts. V is TRBV29-1 and J is TRBJ2-7, with 7 positions matching TRBD1. The CDR3 extends over 12 amino acids. CDR1 and CDR2 from the germline V gene are SQVTM and ANQGSEA. The trim removed 7 bases at V and 4 bases at J, leaving 7 bases unmatched. The chain's CDR3 is CSGRDSPYEQYF. DNA for the CDR3: TGCAGCGGCCGGGACAGCCCTTACGAGCAGTACTTC.

The chain joins TRBV12-5 to TRBJ1-1; D is uncertain. The V end was cut by 6 bases, the J end by 2 bases, with 7 bases between. Germline CDR1 and CDR2: LGHNT and FRNRAP. The CDR3 covers 12 residues. The CDR3 nucleotides are TGTGCTAGTGGCCCCCATAACACTGAAGCTTTCTTT. Translation: CASGPHNTEAFF.

This chain uses TRBV7-2 with TRBJ1-2; the D gene is possibly TRBD1 (5 bases). Per the germline V gene, CDR1 is SGHTA and CDR2 is FQGNSA. V dropped 3 bases and J dropped 0 bases, with 14 bases sitting between them. CDR3 length: 16 residues. CDR3 coding DNA: TGTGCCAGCAGCTTCACGGGGGTTTCAGCTAACTATGGCTACACCTTC. It yields the protein CASSFTGVSANYGYTF.

This chain connects TRBV19 to TRBJ2-7, with 9 bases identical to TRBD2. CDR1 is LNHDA and CDR2 is SQIVND in the germline V gene (reference sequence). The CDR3 extends over 15 amino acids. V lost 1 base and J lost 4; bases outside the gene matches: 5. The CDR3 here is CASSIAGGGVYEQYF. The CDR3 DNA reads TGTGCCAGTAGTATAGCTGGCGGGGGGGTATACGAGCAGTACTTC.

V gene TRBV2 combines with J gene TRBJ2-3, with TRBD1 as a possible D gene (6 bases). The CDR3 runs 14 residues. V dropped 5 bases and J dropped 7 bases, with 16 bases sitting between them. CDR1 is SNHLY and CDR2 is FYNNEI in the germline V gene. The CDR3 here is CASSPGHLQHTQYF. In DNA form, the CDR3 reads TGTGCCAGCAGTCCGGGACATCTCCAACATACGCAGTATTTT.

The chain combines TRBV5-4 with TRBJ2-7; 12 bases are a match to TRBD2. The germline gives CDR1 SGHNT, CDR2 YYREEE (reference sequence). The CDR3 sequence is 14 residues long. After removal of 2 bases from V and 7 bases from J, the junction contained 4 bases not matched to a gene. The CDR3 reads CASSLTSGGSEQYF. Written as DNA, the CDR3 is TGTGCCAGCAGCTTAACTAGCGGGGGGAGTGAGCAGTACTTC.